This entry features one T cell receptor beta chain sequence. This clonotype was observed a handful of times. Its binding antigen is unknown. The input lacks base qualities; no much larger clone sits a single base away. The library was prepared using PCR. Sequencing was carried out with an Illumina HiSeq 2500. To normalize quantification of the TCRbeta repertoire, the TCR libraries were built with molecular barcoding that relied on unique molecular identifiers. TCRdb itself trimmed the public reads at Q25 with fastp, ran MiXCR and retained productive beta chains. Entries that share a CDR3 protein sequence are merged under the most common genes and DNA. For this sample there are 540,000 or so distinct CDR3 sequences; around 23% appear just once. Around 14% of the sample is held by the ten biggest clonotypes. V loses 4 bases, J loses 4 bases, and the germline ends lie 10 bases apart. Reading from cysteine to phenylalanine, the CDR3 counts 13 amino acids. Of all the DNA, just the CDR3 is kept, 39 bases in frame from base 1. CDR1 is given as SGHRS and CDR2 as YFSETQ, both from the germline V gene.

In light of the paper, this sample's treatment or condition label describes: allogeneic hematopoietic cell transplantation with graft depleted of TCRalphabeta T cells and CD19 B cells. The transplant recipients were children given TCRalphabeta/CD19-depleted allogeneic hematopoietic cell grafts. These data originate in a study of T-cell reconstitution after alpha-beta-depleted transplantation in children (dated by TCRdb to the mid-2010s). Background for the entire study: Using TCR repertoire profiling, the study quantitatively followed how T-cell immune reconstitution unfolded in children after TCRalphabeta/CD19-depleted allogeneic hematopoietic cell transplantation.

Overall study results and their limits: The apparently early recovery of alphabetaT-cell counts about two months after transplant reportedly depended on only several hundred rapidly expanded clones that came from non-depleted graft cells. In some patients, the high TCRbeta diversity seen at day 60 was put down to recipient T cells and intrathymic progenitors that had survived conditioning. The frequencies of hyperexpanded clones fell over the following months, and after one year, T-cell counts and TCRbeta diversity were mostly attributed to newly produced T cells.

The TCR comes from a boy under two years old who had a stem cell transplant for acute myeloid leukemia, so the T cells may come from the graft donor. The source material was PBMCs, mostly from graft donor cells, sampled 360 days after TCRalphabeta/CD19-depleted stem cell transplant. The sequence links TRBV5-1 to TRBJ2-3; the D gene is not confidently resolved. The sequence in DNA is TGCGCCAGCAGCCAAAAGCATCCAGATACGCAGTATTTT. Translation gives CASSQKHPDTQYF.